The 13 T cell receptor beta chains below were found in one sample sequenced in a study of read filtering for tumor transcriptome and immune sequencing. The library was built from approximately 400 ng RNA with molecular barcoded adaptors for alpha/delta and beta/gamma chains. Each CDR3 protein gets one entry after TCRdb re-called the reads with MiXCR. The data contain some 40,000 distinct CDR3 sequences, 14% of them singletons. Sequenced input: a population of CD138-negative cells sorted from bone marrow. The receptors originated from a donor at least 40 years old with multiple myeloma.

This clonotype has a count of ten or more. The chain employs TRBV6-5 and TRBJ2-7, with D possibly being TRBD1 (6 bases). The CDR3 loop spans 14 amino acids. Per the germline V gene, CDR1 is MNHEY and CDR2 is SVGAGI. Trimming removed 5 bases at V and 8 bases at J, with 19 bases between. The CDR3 DNA reads TGTGCCAGCAGTCCCCCTGACGGCCGGGACAAGCAGTACTTC. The encoded protein is CASSPPDGRDKQYF.

The chain is built from TRBV5-1 and TRBJ1-6; D gene unclear. Deletions cut 2 bases from V and 8 bases from J, with 8 bases between. The CDR3 consists of 13 residues. Germline V lookup: CDR1 SGHRS, CDR2 YFSETQ. The chain's CDR3 is CASSLSTDSPLHF. Here the CDR3 DNA reads TGCGCCAGCAGCTTATCGACGGATTCACCCCTCCACTTT.

In this sample, this clonotype turned up many times. This sequence may be a read error, since a much larger clone differs from it by one base. The J gene is TRBJ2-1, the V gene TRBV7-9, with 8 bases that match TRBD1. The CDR3 contains 15 residues. Germline V gene sequence: CDR1 SEHNR, CDR2 FQNEAQ (reference sequence). The CDR3 DNA sequence: TGTGCCAGCAGCCTCGGACAGGGCTCCTACAATGGGCAGTTCTTC. Its translation: CASSLGQGSYNGQFF.

Concerning this clonotype itself: A much bigger clone sits one base away, suggesting this may be a read error. The chain couples TRBV20-1 to TRBJ1-2, with D possibly matching TRBD1 (6 bases). Looked up from germline, CDR1 is DFQATT and CDR2 is SNEGSKA (reference sequence). The CDR3 is 14 amino acids. CDR3 in DNA: TGCAGTTCTAGAGTGCCCCTGGGGGCCTATGGCTACACCTTC. Encoded protein: CSSRVPLGAYGYTF.

This clonotype was detected many times. The rearrangement joins TRBV12-3 or TRBV12-4 to TRBJ2-7; no definite D call. Trimming left V 7 bases short and J 1 base short, with 14 bases between. The CDR3 has 14 residues. CDR3 region: CASTSTGASYEQYF. In DNA form, the CDR3 reads TGTGCCAGCACCTCAACGGGCGCGTCCTACGAGCAGTACTTC.

This clonotype occurred many times. The V call is TRBV9, the J call TRBJ2-5; D unclear. V was pared by 0 bases and J by 7 bases, with 10 bases between. There are 13 residues in the CDR3. Germline-derived CDR1 and CDR2 are SGDLS and YYNGEE. The CDR3 loop reads CASSVDWSGTQYF. DNA of the CDR3: TGTGCCAGCAGCGTAGATTGGTCGGGGACCCAGTACTTC. Based on the CDR3 plus reference TRBV9 and TRBJ2-5, the full variable domain is DSGVTQTPKHLITATGQRVTLRCSPRSGDLSVYWYQQSLDQGLQFLIQYYNGEERAKGNILERFSAQQFPDLHSELNLSSLELGDSALYFCASSVDWSGTQYFGPGTRLLVL.

As to this clonotype: This sequence may be a read error, since a much larger clone differs from it by one base. This rearrangement joins TRBV6-2 or TRBV6-3 to TRBJ2-5; TRBD1 aligns across 7 bases. This CDR3 has 15 residues. Looked up from germline, CDR1 is MNHEY and CDR2 is SVGEGT. CDR3 amino acids: CASRPRGQRQEAQYF. The CDR3 DNA follows: TGTGCCAGCAGACCTCGGGGACAGAGGCAAGAGGCCCAGTACTTC.

Concerning this clonotype: Being one base from a much bigger clone, this may be a read error. The chain joins TRBV20-1 to TRBJ1-1; D call uncertain. The CDR3 is 13 residues long. Looked up from germline, CDR1 is DFQATT and CDR2 is SNEGSKA (reference sequence). The V gene lost 5 bases and the J gene lost 4 bases, with 14 bases spanning the gap. CDR3 nucleotide sequence: TGCAGTGCTTTTTCTCAACTCGTCACTGAAGCTTTCTTT. Protein: CSAFSQLVTEAFF.

Of note for this clonotype: Sequence at one end of the junction differs from germline and may be a read error. J is TRBJ2-2 and V is TRBV7-2; 13 bases fit TRBD2. CDR1 and CDR2 from the germline V gene are SGHTA and FQGNSA. The length of the CDR3 is 15 residues. The CDR3 nucleotides are TGTGCCAGCAGATCCGGGACTAGCGGGACCGGGGAGCCGTTTTTT. This sequence encodes CASRSGTSGTGEPFF. Full variable domain (rest looked up from reference TRBV7-2 and TRBJ2-2): GAGVSQSPSNKVTEKGKDVELRCDPISGHTALYWYRQSLGQGLEFLIYFQGNSAPDKSGLPSDRFSAERTGGSVSTLTIQRTQQEDSAVYLCASRSGTSGTGEPFFGEGSRLTVL.

The sample holds many counts of this clonotype. The chain uses TRBV11-2 and TRBJ2-5, with no clear D. V was cut by 1 base and J by 4 bases, with 4 bases left in between. The CDR3 runs 12 residues. Germline CDR1 and CDR2: SGHAT and FQNNGV. The chain's CDR3 is CASSLVTETQYF. CDR3 sequence (DNA): TGTGCCAGCAGCTTAGTAACAGAGACCCAGTACTTC.

In this sample, this clonotype turned up many times. The V and J genes are TRBV6-1 and TRBJ1-1, with D uncertain. This CDR3 spans 13 amino acids. Germline-derived CDR1 and CDR2 are MNHNS and SASEGT. The V gene lost 7 bases and the J gene lost 1 base, with 10 bases spanning the gap. Written as DNA, the CDR3 is TGTGCCAGCATGAGGGCTGGGAACACTGAAGCTTTCTTT. It yields the protein CASMRAGNTEAFF.

This clonotype has just a few counts. This chain uses TRBV11-2 with TRBJ2-3, with 12 bases fitting TRBD2. From germline, CDR1 is SGHAT and CDR2 FQNNGV. V was clipped by 1 base and J by 4 bases; unmatched bases: 6. The CDR3 has 17 residues. For the CDR3, the DNA is TGTGCCAGCAGCTTAGTAGGACTAGCGGGGTCCTCAGATACGCAGTATTTT. It encodes CASSLVGLAGSSDTQYF.

This clonotype showed up many times. The genes are TRBV15 and TRBJ2-1, with TRBD2 identical over 10 bases. The J segment lost 5 bases and the V segment lost 2 bases, leaving 6 bases of the junction unmatched. Germline V gives CDR1 LNHNV, CDR2 YYDKDF (reference sequence). This CDR3 has 16 amino acids. CDR3 residues: CATSRYSGGAHNEQFF. Written as DNA, the CDR3 is TGTGCCACCAGCAGATACAGCGGGGGGGCTCACAATGAGCAGTTCTTC. Variable domain in full (rest from reference TRBV15 and TRBJ2-1): DAMVIQNPRYQVTQFGKPVTLSCSQTLNHNVMYWYQQKSSQAPKLLFHYYDKDFNNEADTPDNFQSRRPNTSFCFLDIRSPGLGDTAMYLCATSRYSGGAHNEQFFGPGTRLTVL.